Listed here are 20 T cell receptor beta chains from one sample, sequenced in a study of CD8+ T cells in alopecia areata. RNA extraction was followed by reverse transcription into cDNA, which acted as the sequencing template. Using immunoSEQ multiplex PCR, the repertoire was profiled, and TCRdb retains in-frame clones only, with some absent. Here the sample spans 200,000 to 250,000 clones, about 53% being singletons. The specimen was CD4+ T cells sorted from blood, collected at week 0. These TCRs come from a human donor with alopecia areata.

The CDR3: CSVGVLVNTEAFF. The CDR3 nucleotides are TGCAGCGTTGGGGTCTTAGTGAACACTGAAGCTTTCTTT. The chain has TRBV29-1 and TRBJ1-1; D gene uncertain. The CDR3 covers 13 residues. V lost 4 bases and J lost 0, with 9 bases in between. Germline assignment: CDR1 SQVTM and CDR2 ANQGSEA.

This clone was picked up a small number of times. The chain employs TRBV11-2 and TRBJ1-1; tentatively, D is TRBD1 (5 bases). Germline V gene lookup returns CDR1 SGHAT and CDR2 FQNNGV. The ends were cut back, 5 bases at V and 1 base at J, with 8 bases in the middle. This CDR3 is 13 amino acids long. The CDR3: CASSVTGNTEAFF. Here the CDR3 DNA reads TGTGCCAGCAGCGTTACAGGGAACACTGAAGCTTTCTTT.

The rearrangement uses TRBV5-4 and TRBJ2-5; D is uncertain. Germline CDR1 SGHNT, CDR2 YYREEE (reference sequence). The V gene lost 0 bases and the J gene lost 0 bases, with 6 bases spanning the gap. This CDR3 contains 14 residues. The CDR3 loop is CASSLGQNQETQYF. In DNA, the CDR3 is TGTGCCAGCAGCTTGGGTCAGAACCAAGAGACCCAGTACTTC.

This clone occurred a few times. In nucleotides, the CDR3 is TGTGCCAGCAGCCCTTCCAACTCAAAGGGTGAAAAACTGTTTTTT. It yields the protein CASSPSNSKGEKLFF. The chain joins TRBV7-3 to TRBJ1-4; D is undetermined. Germline values: CDR1 SGHTA, CDR2 FQGTGA. V lost 5 bases, J lost 7 bases, and 17 bases lay in between. CDR3 length: 15 residues. Together with reference TRBV7-3 and TRBJ1-4, the CDR3 gives the full variable domain: GAGVSQTPSNKVTEKGKYVELRCDPISGHTALYWYRQSLGQGPEFLIYFQGTGAADDSGLPNDRFFAVRPEGSVSTLKIQRTERGDSAVYLCASSPSNSKGEKLFFGSGTQLSVL.

V and J are TRBV14 and TRBJ1-2; D is undetermined. The CDR3 length is 12 residues. The ends were cut back, 8 bases at V and 2 bases at J, with 9 bases in the middle. The germline V gene has CDR1 SGHDN and CDR2 FVKESK. CDR3 protein: CASHDANYGYTF. CDR3 sequence (DNA): TGTGCCAGCCACGACGCCAACTATGGCTACACCTTC. The full variable domain, completed using reference TRBV14 and TRBJ1-2, is EAGVTQFPSHSVIEKGQTVTLRCDPISGHDNLYWYRRVMGKEIKFLLHFVKESKQDESGMPNNRFLAERTGGTYSTLKVQPAELEDSGVYFCASHDANYGYTFGSGTRLTVV.

This chain links TRBV2 with TRBJ2-1, with 9 nucleotides matching TRBD1. V trimming: 8 bases; J trimming: 8 bases; junction bases outside the gene matches: 10. Germline V gene data show CDR1 as SNHLY and CDR2 as FYNNEI. This CDR3 is built from 14 residues. As DNA, the CDR3 is TGTGCCAGCCAGGGACAGGGATGGGGCGATGAGCAGTTCTTC. Protein: CASQGQGWGDEQFF.

The gene calls are TRBV6-1 and TRBJ1-1; D perhaps matches TRBD1 (5 bases). The CDR3 covers 14 residues. The V gene's germline CDR1 is MNHNS and CDR2 SASEGT. The V end lost 8 bases, the J end lost 5 bases, and 18 bases lay between the germline ends. In DNA, the CDR3 is TGTGCCAGCGTGACGGGGCCCGCCGGGACTGAAGCTTTCTTT. Translated, it gives CASVTGPAGTEAFF.

The genes are TRBV15 and TRBJ2-6, with D perhaps TRBD1 (5 bases). This CDR3 is 19 amino acids long. Trimming took off 3 bases at V and 0 bases at J, with 18 bases between the two ends. Germline loops: CDR1 LNHNV, CDR2 YYDKDF (reference sequence). CDR3: CATSRRTDREISGANVLTF. CDR3 coding DNA: TGTGCCACCAGCAGGAGGACCGACAGAGAGATCTCTGGGGCCAACGTCCTGACTTTC.

The chain joins TRBV5-1 to TRBJ2-1; TRBD2 aligns across 8 bases. The V and J ends lost 2 bases and 7 bases, in that order; junction bases with no gene match: 8. Germline CDR1 is SGHRS and CDR2 is YFSETQ. CDR3 length: 15 residues. This CDR3 reads CASSFQASGWNEQFF. The CDR3 DNA follows: TGCGCCAGCAGCTTTCAGGCTAGCGGGTGGAATGAGCAGTTCTTC.

The chain carries TRBV6-1 and TRBJ2-1; 7 bases fit TRBD1. The CDR3 is 14 residues long. Germline V lookup: CDR1 MNHNS, CDR2 SASEGT. V lost 7 bases and J lost 2; bases outside the gene matches: 5. The CDR3 spells CASTAGTAYNEQFF. The CDR3 DNA follows: TGTGCCAGCACTGCCGGGACAGCCTACAATGAGCAGTTCTTC.

This clone was detected a few times. The V and J genes are TRBV7-2 and TRBJ2-3; TRBD2 is a possible D gene (5 bases). V was trimmed by 0 bases and J by 4 bases, leaving 14 bases between them. This CDR3 comprises 16 residues. Looked up from germline, CDR1 is SGHTA and CDR2 is FQGNSA. CDR3 protein: CASSLAGGLGADTQYF. CDR3 DNA sequence: TGTGCCAGCAGCTTAGCGGGCGGACTGGGAGCAGATACGCAGTATTTT.

This clone showed up just a few times. The chain uses TRBV30 and TRBJ1-5; the D is unclear. Trimming removed 5 bases at V and 2 bases at J, with 13 bases between. CDR1 GTSNPN and CDR2 SVGIG come from the germline V gene (reference sequence). This CDR3 comprises 14 residues. Here the CDR3 DNA reads TGTGCCTGGCGGGGTCAAAGGGGCAATCAGCCCCAGCATTTT. As protein: CAWRGQRGNQPQHF.

This chain uses TRBV7-9 with TRBJ2-3, with TRBD2 matching over 8 bases. Germline V lookup: CDR1 SEHNR, CDR2 FQNEAQ (reference sequence). CDR3 length: 16 amino acids. V dropped 5 bases and J dropped 0; count of bases not matched to a gene: 7. CDR3 nucleotides: TGTGCCAGCAGCCTTAGCGGGGCCACTAGCACAGATACGCAGTATTTT. Amino acids: CASSLSGATSTDTQYF.

The J gene is TRBJ2-3, the V gene TRBV7-2, with TRBD2 matching 7 bases. The CDR3 has 15 residues. V shed 1 base, J shed 1 base, and the junction held 2 bases outside the gene matches. The germline CDR1 and CDR2 sequences are SGHTA and FQGNSA. The DNA of the CDR3 is TGTGCCAGCAGCTTAGGTACTAGCGGCACAGATACGCAGTATTTT. Translation: CASSLGTSGTDTQYF.

The rearrangement joins TRBV6-5 to TRBJ1-1, with 8 bases lining up with TRBD1. The germline gives CDR1 MNHEY, CDR2 SVGAGI. The trim removed 4 bases at V and 8 bases at J, leaving 3 bases unmatched. This CDR3 has 12 residues. CDR3 coding DNA: TGTGCCAGCAGTTCTCGACAGGGGGAAGCTTTCTTT. It codes for CASSSRQGEAFF.

The rearrangement uses TRBV27 and TRBJ2-1; 9 nucleotides align to TRBD2. This CDR3 is built from 14 residues. Per germline, CDR1 MNHEY and CDR2 SMNVEV (reference sequence). V lost 6 bases to trimming and J lost 3 bases; unmatched junction nucleotides: 3. The CDR3 loop is CASRSSGSYNEQFF. CDR3 coding DNA: TGTGCCAGCAGGAGTAGCGGGAGCTACAATGAGCAGTTCTTC.

The V call is TRBV5-6, the J call TRBJ1-4, with D perhaps matching TRBD1 (6 bases). This CDR3 comprises 16 residues. V was shortened by 7 bases and J by 4 bases, with 20 bases between the two germline ends. CDR1 and CDR2 from the germline V gene are SGHDT and YYEEEE. The CDR3 nucleotides read TGTGCCAGCGGACGGGAAACAGGGTTGGGTAATGAAAAACTGTTTTTT. Protein sequence: CASGRETGLGNEKLFF.

This clone was observed a few times. V usage is TRBV7-2 and J usage is TRBJ2-3, with D uncertain. The V gene lost 5 bases and the J gene lost 5 bases, with 11 bases spanning the gap. The CDR3 extends over 13 amino acids. Per germline, CDR1 SGHTA and CDR2 FQGNSA. CDR3 in DNA: TGTGCCAGCAGCGCCCAACATGGAGATACGCAGTATTTT. It is translated as CASSAQHGDTQYF.

V usage is TRBV30 and J usage is TRBJ1-1; the D is unclear. V shed 5 bases and J shed 4 bases, with 8 bases lying between them. The CDR3 sequence is 11 residues long. Germline CDR1 GTSNPN, CDR2 SVGIG (reference sequence). CDR3 in amino acids: CAWAGATEAFF. The CDR3 DNA reads as TGTGCCTGGGCGGGTGCCACTGAAGCTTTCTTT.

The rearrangement uses TRBV6-5 and TRBJ2-1, with 7 bases that match TRBD2. CDR1 and CDR2 from the germline V gene are MNHEY and SVGAGI. The CDR3 runs to 15 residues. V lost 2 bases to trimming and J lost 4 bases; unmatched junction nucleotides: 5. The CDR3 sequence: CASSYRLADYNEQFF. CDR3 coding DNA: TGTGCCAGCAGTTACAGGCTAGCGGATTACAATGAGCAGTTCTTC.